This paragraph covers one T cell receptor beta chain sequence. Many counts were recorded for this clonotype. Its antigen is unknown. The record has no base qualities; no much larger clone is one base away. This sample was included in a study of low-dose radiotherapy and immunotherapy resistance in tumors (dated by TCRdb to about 2022). Concerning the study at large: In Cohort 1, each fraction delivered 0.5 Gy every 2 weeks, and the prescribed total PTV dose was 6.5 Gy. Patients were given nivolumab as a 240 mg flat dose every two weeks and ipilimumab at 1 mg/kg every six weeks, with both drugs delivered intravenously. For Cohort 2, the dose was 1 Gy per fraction given every two weeks, adding up to 13 Gy in total across 26 weeks. Intravenous cyclophosphamide at 200 mg/m2 was administered every two weeks, one day ahead of each radiation and immunotherapy administration. The trial did not randomize participants into treatment groups. Starting on cycle 1 day 1, patients took 300 mg of aspirin by mouth once a day for four cycles. The translational analysis covered eight patients: three from the first dose cohort and the first five from the second dose cohort.

This specimen's time point label, per the study, means: before trial treatment. Donors were enrolled in RACIN, a single-arm phase I dose-escalation trial in which nivolumab, ipilimumab, aspirin, low-dose cyclophosphamide and low-dose radiotherapy were combined. Patients were eligible if they had advanced solid tumors that were TIL-negative. The instrument was an Illumina HiSeq 2500. First-strand cDNA was synthesized using Superscript III and a set of TRAV- and TRBV-specific primers, so that both TCRalpha and TCRbeta chains were covered. TCRs were amplified for 15 to 20 PCR cycles with Phusion, using a constant-region primer paired with the adapter attached to the V primers. Isolated mRNA was amplified with the MessageAmp II aRNA Amplification Kit, using a roughly 17-hour in vitro transcription at 37°C. The Dynabeads mRNA DIRECT Purification Kit was used to isolate mRNA for TCR sequencing. Indexed Illumina adapters were added in a second Phusion PCR of 25 cycles, after which AMPure XP beads were used to purify the products. As for the original processing: Using custom Perl scripts, TCR sequences encoding the same protein were pooled, out-of-frame sequences were removed, and the abundance of each clonotype was computed. The analysis excluded TCR sequences that were supported by just one read. Among the metrics used to describe the repertoires were Shannon entropy, Gini index, clonality, richness, and the frequency of TCRs shared between repertoires. Using fastp at Q25 and MiXCR, TCRdb reprocessed the public reads and kept productive beta chains. All rows with the same CDR3 protein become a single entry with the most common DNA and genes. These V and J calls derive from TCRdb rather than the authors' analysis. The sample data list tens of thousands of distinct CDR3 sequences, and 20% to 25% of these were observed just once. Jointly, the top ten make up just over 5.5% of the sample.

V sheds 3 bases and J sheds 4 bases, leaving 6 bases between their ends. CDR1 SNHLY and CDR2 FYNNEI are derived from the germline V gene. The CDR3 measures 13 amino acids from cysteine to phenylalanine. Of all the DNA, just the CDR3 is kept, 39 bases in frame from base 1. This chain joins TRBV2 to TRBJ2-2; the D gene is unclear. The clonotype comes from a male donor with prostate cancer. The sequencing used PBMCs, collected before treatment. The bases are TGTGCCAGCAGTGACAAGGTCACCGGGGAGCTGTTTTTT. It is translated as CASSDKVTGELFF.